These T cell receptor beta chains were read from a single sample in a study of blood T cell repertoires in COVID-19. Only in-frame clones appear in the TCRdb table, and some are missing; sequencing was by immunoSEQ multiplex PCR. The sample shows about 140,000 clones, over 60% of them seen only once. Material for sequencing was peripheral blood. The origin of the receptors is a woman aged 80 or over with active or convalescent COVID-19. Each CDR3 is given with its conserved first and last residue. The D gene is left open where the match is weak. The size field is filled for only some rows; it gives once, few, many or a size class.

v_gene	abundance	j_gene	d_gene	CDR3aa	CDR3nt
TRBV6-2/TRBV6-3	-	TRBJ2-2	TRBD1	CASSYPRGQINTGELFF	TGTGCCAGCAGCTATCCGAGGGGACAGATTAACACCGGGGAGCTGTTTTTT
TRBV6-2/TRBV6-3	few	TRBJ2-1	TRBD2	CASSDTGLGLYNEQFF	TGTGCCAGCAGTGATACGGGACTAGGCCTATACAATGAGCAGTTCTTC
TRBV6-5	-	TRBJ1-1	-	CASTRLQGPQAWAFF	TGTGCCAGCACCAGGCTCCAGGGGCCTCAGGCGTGGGCTTTCTTT
TRBV6-6	-	TRBJ1-1	-	CASRSGGNTEAFF	TGTGCCAGCAGATCCGGCGGGAACACTGAAGCTTTCTTT
TRBV2	few	TRBJ2-3	-	CASSPNTDTQYF	TGTGCCAGCAGCCCTAACACAGATACGCAGTATTTT
TRBV2	-	TRBJ1-6	-	CASSPWGGSGNSPLHF	TGTGCCAGCAGTCCCTGGGGGGGATCCGGTAATTCACCCCTCCACTTT
TRBV30	-	TRBJ1-5	TRBD1	CAWSWDRGNQPQHF	TGTGCCTGGAGTTGGGACAGGGGTAATCAGCCCCAGCATTTT
TRBV18	-	TRBJ1-2	-	CASSPPEQGIYGYTF	TGTGCCAGCTCACCACCGGAACAGGGCATCTATGGCTACACCTTC
TRBV23-1	many	TRBJ2-6	-	CASSQSRGRHSGANVLTF	TGCGCCAGCAGTCAATCGAGGGGGAGACATTCTGGGGCCAACGTCCTGACTTTC
TRBV5-1	-	TRBJ2-3	-	CASSPNTDTQYF	TGCGCCAGCAGCCCCAACACAGATACGCAGTATTTT
TRBV12-3/TRBV12-4	few	TRBJ1-2	-	CASSLTVSGYTF	TGTGCCAGCAGTTTAACTGTAAGCGGCTACACCTTC
TRBV5-6	-	TRBJ2-5	TRBD2	CASSSLAGGEETQYF	TGTGCCAGCAGCTCCCTAGCGGGTGGCGAGGAGACCCAGTACTTC
TRBV10-3	-	TRBJ1-1	TRBD1	CAIKNWGQGGSEAFF	TGTGCCATCAAGAATTGGGGACAGGGGGGCTCTGAAGCTTTCTTT
TRBV5-1	-	TRBJ1-1	TRBD1	CASSLDPRGLNTEAFF	TGCGCCAGCAGCTTGGACCCCAGGGGGCTGAACACTGAAGCTTTCTTT
TRBV9	once	TRBJ2-3	-	CASSVEGREVDTQYF	TGTGCCAGCAGCGTAGAGGGCAGGGAAGTAGATACGCAGTATTTT
TRBV6-2/TRBV6-3	-	TRBJ2-3	-	CASSPAGSSTDTQYF	TGTGCCAGCAGTCCCGCTGGGAGTAGCACAGATACGCAGTATTTT
TRBV30	-	TRBJ2-3	TRBD1	CAWKGTGAKFTDTQYF	TGTGCCTGGAAAGGGACAGGGGCTAAGTTCACAGATACGCAGTATTTT
TRBV5-1	many	TRBJ2-7	TRBD1	CASSIGQGGYEQYF	TGCGCCAGCAGCATCGGACAGGGGGGCTACGAGCAGTACTTC
TRBV7-9	-	TRBJ2-5	TRBD1	CASSLDMTAGGAETQYF	TGTGCCAGCAGCTTAGATATGACAGCAGGGGGCGCGGAGACCCAGTACTTC
TRBV2	-	TRBJ2-1	TRBD2	CASNYPSGGHNEQFF	TGTGCCAGCAACTATCCTAGCGGGGGGCACAATGAGCAGTTCTTC
TRBV3-1/TRBV3-2	-	TRBJ1-5	-	CASSPWGGNQPQHF	TGTGCCAGCAGCCCCTGGGGGGGCAATCAGCCCCAGCATTTT
TRBV16	-	TRBJ2-7	TRBD1	CASSQSSTGGFAEQYF	TGTGCCAGCAGCCAATCGTCGACAGGGGGATTCGCCGAGCAGTACTTC
TRBV19	-	TRBJ1-2	-	CASTKVRGANYGYTF	TGTGCCAGTACCAAGGTCCGGGGTGCTAACTATGGCTACACCTTC
TRBV15	once	TRBJ2-1	-	CATSSRGRRGQYNEQFF	TGTGCCACCAGTTCAAGAGGTAGGAGGGGCCAATACAATGAGCAGTTCTTC
TRBV7-2	few	TRBJ1-1	TRBD1	CASSSRTGMNTEAFF	TGTGCCAGCAGCTCAAGGACAGGGATGAACACTGAAGCTTTCTTT
TRBV5-1	-	TRBJ1-2	-	CASSLGQTAYGYTF	TGCGCCAGCAGCCTCGGACAGACAGCCTATGGCTACACCTTC
TRBV7-2	-	TRBJ1-5	-	CASSLSWGVNQPQHF	TGTGCCAGCAGCCTAAGCTGGGGGGTTAATCAGCCCCAGCATTTT
TRBV5-4	many	TRBJ2-2	-	CASSLVAWTENTGELFF	TGTGCCAGCAGCTTGGTGGCTTGGACAGAGAACACCGGGGAGCTGTTTTTT
TRBV7-3	-	TRBJ2-1	-	CASSFPGGPYNEQFF	TGTGCCAGCAGCTTTCCCGGGGGGCCCTACAATGAGCAGTTCTTC
TRBV4-1	once	TRBJ1-3	-	CASSLAGQSGNTIYF	TGCGCCAGCAGCCTGGCGGGGCAATCCGGAAACACCATATATTTT
TRBV5-1	-	TRBJ1-4	TRBD1	CASSSNLRGPGEKLFF	TGCGCCAGCAGCTCAAATCTCAGGGGGCCGGGTGAAAAACTGTTTTTT
TRBV15	-	TRBJ1-5	TRBD1	CATSRERDRISNQPQHF	TGTGCCACCAGCAGAGAAAGGGACAGAATTAGCAATCAGCCCCAGCATTTT
TRBV6-5	-	TRBJ1-1	-	CASAWSGELSTEAFF	TGTGCCAGCGCCTGGTCAGGGGAGTTAAGCACTGAAGCTTTCTTT
TRBV27	-	TRBJ1-6	TRBD1	CASRADRQSPLHF	TGTGCCAGCAGAGCGGACAGGCAATCACCCCTCCACTTT
TRBV27	many	TRBJ2-4	-	CASSQPRQGLNIQYF	TGTGCCAGCAGCCAACCAAGACAGGGACTCAACATTCAGTACTTC
TRBV27	-	TRBJ2-7	-	CASSQVLSGDPYEQYF	TGTGCCAGCAGCCAGGTTCTGTCGGGGGACCCCTACGAGCAGTACTTC
TRBV3-1/TRBV3-2	-	TRBJ2-2	TRBD2	CASSQGTSGVLELFF	TGTGCCAGCAGCCAAGGGACTAGCGGGGTCCTAGAGCTGTTTTTT
TRBV5-1	-	TRBJ2-1	-	CASSPGGLADTMKQFF	TGCGCCAGCAGCCCCGGCGGGCTAGCCGATACAATGAAGCAGTTCTTC
TRBV15	-	TRBJ1-6	TRBD1	CATGDRRYDSPLHF	TGTGCCACAGGGGACAGGCGGTATGATTCACCCCTCCACTTT
TRBV18	-	TRBJ2-5	-	CASSPPGEQETQYF	TGTGCCAGCTCACCACCCGGGGAACAAGAGACCCAGTACTTC
TRBV6-2/TRBV6-3	-	TRBJ2-7	-	CASSSGNPYEQYF	TGTGCCAGCAGTTCAGGGAACCCCTACGAGCAGTACTTC
TRBV18	-	TRBJ1-3	-	CASSPARGRDTIYF	TGTGCCAGCTCACCGGCGCGGGGTAGGGACACCATATATTTT
TRBV6-5	-	TRBJ2-3	-	CASRGRGGSSDTQYF	TGTGCCAGCCGGGGGAGGGGGGGGAGTTCCGATACGCAGTATTTT
TRBV6-6	-	TRBJ1-1	-	CASSPPTGGNTEAFF	TGTGCCAGCAGTCCTCCGACAGGCGGAAACACTGAAGCTTTCTTT
TRBV27	once	TRBJ1-4	-	CASKRSHGREKLFF	TGTGCCAGCAAAAGGTCCCACGGGAGGGAAAAACTGTTTTTT
TRBV5-1	-	TRBJ2-2	TRBD1	CASSLNGQGMNTGELFF	TGCGCCAGCAGCTTGAACGGACAGGGGATGAACACCGGGGAGCTGTTTTTT
TRBV5-1	-	TRBJ2-3	-	CASSLAGADTQYF	TGCGCCAGCAGCTTGGCCGGGGCAGATACGCAGTATTTT
TRBV2	once	TRBJ2-1	-	CASSGGLNEQFF	TGTGCCAGCAGTGGAGGGTTGAATGAGCAGTTCTTC
TRBV7-8	-	TRBJ2-2	TRBD2	CASSLVSLAGATGELFF	TGTGCCAGCAGCTTAGTGTCTCTAGCGGGTGCTACCGGGGAGCTGTTTTTT
TRBV6-1	-	TRBJ1-1	TRBD1	CASSDQDRATEAFF	TGTGCCAGCAGTGACCAGGACAGGGCTACTGAAGCTTTCTTT
TRBV25-1	-	TRBJ1-5	-	CASSDPGDNQPQHF	TGTGCCAGCAGTGATCCGGGGGACAATCAGCCCCAGCATTTT
TRBV6-1	-	TRBJ1-1	-	CASSDRSWGGKNTEAFF	TGTGCCAGCAGTGATCGGTCGTGGGGGGGGAAGAACACTGAAGCTTTCTTT
TRBV28	-	TRBJ2-7	TRBD2	CASSWGGAGAGDEQYF	TGTGCCAGCAGTTGGGGAGGAGCGGGGGCCGGGGACGAGCAGTACTTC
TRBV2	-	TRBJ2-5	-	CASSESREAWETQYF	TGTGCCAGCAGTGAATCGCGTGAGGCTTGGGAGACCCAGTACTTC
TRBV18	-	TRBJ2-7	-	CASSRQQDYEQYF	TGTGCCAGCTCACGACAACAGGACTACGAGCAGTACTTC